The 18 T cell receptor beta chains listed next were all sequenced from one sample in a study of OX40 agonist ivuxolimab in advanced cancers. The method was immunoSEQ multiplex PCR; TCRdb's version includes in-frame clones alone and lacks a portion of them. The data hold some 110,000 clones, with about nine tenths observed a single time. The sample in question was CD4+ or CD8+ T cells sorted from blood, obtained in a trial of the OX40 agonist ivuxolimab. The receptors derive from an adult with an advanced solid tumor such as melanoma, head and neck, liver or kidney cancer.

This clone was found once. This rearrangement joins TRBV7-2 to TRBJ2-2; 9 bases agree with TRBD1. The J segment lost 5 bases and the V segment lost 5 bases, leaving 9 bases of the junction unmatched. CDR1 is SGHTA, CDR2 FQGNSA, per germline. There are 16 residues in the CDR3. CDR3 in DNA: TGTGCCAGCAGCCCTACCGGACAGGGGAAGACCGGGGAGCTGTTTTTT. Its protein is CASSPTGQGKTGELFF.

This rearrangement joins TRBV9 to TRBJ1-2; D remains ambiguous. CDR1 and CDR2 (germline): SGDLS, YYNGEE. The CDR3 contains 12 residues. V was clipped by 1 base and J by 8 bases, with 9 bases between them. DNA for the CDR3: TGTGCCAGCAGCGTATTCACGGCCGGCTACACCTTC. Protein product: CASSVFTAGYTF.

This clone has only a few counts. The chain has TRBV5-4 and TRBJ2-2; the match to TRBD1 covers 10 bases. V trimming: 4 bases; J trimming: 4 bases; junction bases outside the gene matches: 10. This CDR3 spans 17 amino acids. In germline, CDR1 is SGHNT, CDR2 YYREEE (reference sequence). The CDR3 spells CASSPGGQGRGTGELFF. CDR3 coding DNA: TGTGCCAGCAGCCCGGGGGGACAGGGGAGGGGCACCGGGGAGCTGTTTTTT.

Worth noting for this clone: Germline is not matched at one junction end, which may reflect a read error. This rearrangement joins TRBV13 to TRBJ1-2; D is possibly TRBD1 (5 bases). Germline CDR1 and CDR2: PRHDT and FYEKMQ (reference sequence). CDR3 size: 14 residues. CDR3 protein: CASSVGTAGEGYTF. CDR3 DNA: TGTGCCAGCAGCGTAGGGACTGCCGGGGAAGGCTACACCTTC.

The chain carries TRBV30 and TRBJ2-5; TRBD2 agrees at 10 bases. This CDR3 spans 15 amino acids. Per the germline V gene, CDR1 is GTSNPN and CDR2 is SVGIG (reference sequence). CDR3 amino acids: CAWGPLAGRGETQYF. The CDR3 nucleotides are TGTGCTTGGGGGCCACTAGCGGGAAGAGGGGAGACCCAGTACTTC.

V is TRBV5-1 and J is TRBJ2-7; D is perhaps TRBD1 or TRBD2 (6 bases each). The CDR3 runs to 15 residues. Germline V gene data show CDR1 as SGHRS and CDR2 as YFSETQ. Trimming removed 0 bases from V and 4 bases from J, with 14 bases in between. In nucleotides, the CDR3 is TGCGCCAGCAGCTTGGCCGTCGGGGGCGGTTACGAGCAGTACTTC. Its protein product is CASSLAVGGGYEQYF.

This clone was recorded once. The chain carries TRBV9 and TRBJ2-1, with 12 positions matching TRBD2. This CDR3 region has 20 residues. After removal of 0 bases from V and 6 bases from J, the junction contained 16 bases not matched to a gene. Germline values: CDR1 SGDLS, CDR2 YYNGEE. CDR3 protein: CASSVDIASGRAIRINEQFF. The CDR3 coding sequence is TGTGCCAGCAGCGTAGACATTGCTAGCGGGAGGGCCATCCGGATCAATGAGCAGTTCTTC.

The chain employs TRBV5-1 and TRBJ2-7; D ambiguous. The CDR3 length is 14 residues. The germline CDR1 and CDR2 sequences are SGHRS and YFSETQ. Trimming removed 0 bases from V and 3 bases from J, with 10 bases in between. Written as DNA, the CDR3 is TGCGCCAGCAGCTTGGACGGGCAGAGCTACGAGCAGTACTTC. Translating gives CASSLDGQSYEQYF.

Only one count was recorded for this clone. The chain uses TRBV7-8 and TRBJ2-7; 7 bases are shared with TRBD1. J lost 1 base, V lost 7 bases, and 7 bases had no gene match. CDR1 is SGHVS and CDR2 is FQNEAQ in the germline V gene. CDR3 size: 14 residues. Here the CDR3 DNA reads TGTGCCAGCACCCACCGGGACAGATCCTACGAGCAGTACTTC. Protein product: CASTHRDRSYEQYF.

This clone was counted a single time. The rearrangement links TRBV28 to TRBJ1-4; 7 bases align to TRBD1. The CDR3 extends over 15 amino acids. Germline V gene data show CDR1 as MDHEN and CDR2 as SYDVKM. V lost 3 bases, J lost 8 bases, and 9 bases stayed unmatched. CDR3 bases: TGTGCCAGCAGTTTCCTTAAGGCAGGGGGAGAAAAACTGTTTTTT. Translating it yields CASSFLKAGGEKLFF.

CDR3 DNA: TGCAGCGTAGCAGGGGACGCTACCCCCGGGGAGCTGTTTTTT. This translates into CSVAGDATPGELFF. The chain joins TRBV29-1 to TRBJ2-2; weak D call: TRBD1 (6 bases). The CDR3 runs to 14 residues. Germline V gives CDR1 SQVTM, CDR2 ANQGSEA. V lost 6 bases and J 6 bases, leaving 17 bases between the germline ends.

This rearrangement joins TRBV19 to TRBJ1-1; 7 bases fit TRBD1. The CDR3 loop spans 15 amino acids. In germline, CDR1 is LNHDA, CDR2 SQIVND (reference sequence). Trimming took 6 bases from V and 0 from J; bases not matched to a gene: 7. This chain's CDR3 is CASRPQTGMNTEAFF. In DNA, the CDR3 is TGTGCCAGTAGACCCCAGACAGGGATGAACACTGAAGCTTTCTTT.

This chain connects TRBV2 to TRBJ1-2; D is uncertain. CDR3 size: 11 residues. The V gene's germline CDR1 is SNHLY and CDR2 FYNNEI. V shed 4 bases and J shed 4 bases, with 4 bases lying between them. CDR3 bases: TGTGCCAGCAGTGTCAGCTATGGCTACACCTTC. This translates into CASSVSYGYTF.

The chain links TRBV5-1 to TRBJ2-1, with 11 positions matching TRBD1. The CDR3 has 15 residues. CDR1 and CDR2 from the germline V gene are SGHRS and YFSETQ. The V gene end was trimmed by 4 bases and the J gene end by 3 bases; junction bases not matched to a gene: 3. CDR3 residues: CASSRDRGDYNEQFF. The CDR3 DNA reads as TGCGCCAGCAGCCGGGACAGGGGGGACTACAATGAGCAGTTCTTC.

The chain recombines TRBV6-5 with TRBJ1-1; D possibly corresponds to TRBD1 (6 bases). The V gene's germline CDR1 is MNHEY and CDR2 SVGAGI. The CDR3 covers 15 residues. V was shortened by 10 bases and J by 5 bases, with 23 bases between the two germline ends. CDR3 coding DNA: TGTGCCACCGTCAGACAGGTTTCTCCGGGGACTGAAGCTTTCTTT. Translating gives CATVRQVSPGTEAFF.

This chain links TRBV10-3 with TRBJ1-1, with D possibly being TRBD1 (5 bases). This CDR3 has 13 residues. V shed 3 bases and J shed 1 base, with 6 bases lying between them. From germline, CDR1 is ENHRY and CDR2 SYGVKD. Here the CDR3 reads CAISEQENTEAFF. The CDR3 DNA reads TGTGCCATCAGTGAACAGGAGAACACTGAAGCTTTCTTT.

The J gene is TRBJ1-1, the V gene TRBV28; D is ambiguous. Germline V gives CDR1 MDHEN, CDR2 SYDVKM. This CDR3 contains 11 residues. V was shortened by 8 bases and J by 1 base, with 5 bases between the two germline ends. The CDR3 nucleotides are TGTGCCAGCGGTGCGAACACTGAAGCTTTCTTT. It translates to CASGANTEAFF. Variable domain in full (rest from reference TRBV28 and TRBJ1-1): DVKVTQSSRYLVKRTGEKVFLECVQDMDHENMFWYRQDPGLGLRLIYFSYDVKMKEKGDIPEGYSVSREKKERFSLILESASTNQTSMYLCASGANTEAFFGQGTRLTVV.

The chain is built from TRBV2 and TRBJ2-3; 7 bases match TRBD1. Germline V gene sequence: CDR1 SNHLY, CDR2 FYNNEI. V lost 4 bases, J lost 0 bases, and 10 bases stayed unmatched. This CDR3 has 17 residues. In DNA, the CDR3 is TGTGCCAGCAGTGGGGACAGAGGAACCCCTAGCACAGATACGCAGTATTTT. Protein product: CASSGDRGTPSTDTQYF.